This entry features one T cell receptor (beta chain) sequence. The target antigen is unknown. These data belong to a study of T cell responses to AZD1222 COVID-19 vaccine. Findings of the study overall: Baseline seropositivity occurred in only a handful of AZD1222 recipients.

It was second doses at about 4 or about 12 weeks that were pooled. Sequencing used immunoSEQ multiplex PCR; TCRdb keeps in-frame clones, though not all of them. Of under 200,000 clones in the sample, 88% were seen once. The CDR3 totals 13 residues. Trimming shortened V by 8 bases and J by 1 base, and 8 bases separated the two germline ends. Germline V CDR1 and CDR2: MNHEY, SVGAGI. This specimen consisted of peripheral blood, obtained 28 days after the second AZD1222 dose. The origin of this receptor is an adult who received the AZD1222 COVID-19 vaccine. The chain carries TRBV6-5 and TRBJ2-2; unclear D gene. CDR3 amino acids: CASSPWNTGELFF. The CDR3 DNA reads TGTGCCAGCTCCCCGTGGAACACCGGGGAGCTGTTTTTT.